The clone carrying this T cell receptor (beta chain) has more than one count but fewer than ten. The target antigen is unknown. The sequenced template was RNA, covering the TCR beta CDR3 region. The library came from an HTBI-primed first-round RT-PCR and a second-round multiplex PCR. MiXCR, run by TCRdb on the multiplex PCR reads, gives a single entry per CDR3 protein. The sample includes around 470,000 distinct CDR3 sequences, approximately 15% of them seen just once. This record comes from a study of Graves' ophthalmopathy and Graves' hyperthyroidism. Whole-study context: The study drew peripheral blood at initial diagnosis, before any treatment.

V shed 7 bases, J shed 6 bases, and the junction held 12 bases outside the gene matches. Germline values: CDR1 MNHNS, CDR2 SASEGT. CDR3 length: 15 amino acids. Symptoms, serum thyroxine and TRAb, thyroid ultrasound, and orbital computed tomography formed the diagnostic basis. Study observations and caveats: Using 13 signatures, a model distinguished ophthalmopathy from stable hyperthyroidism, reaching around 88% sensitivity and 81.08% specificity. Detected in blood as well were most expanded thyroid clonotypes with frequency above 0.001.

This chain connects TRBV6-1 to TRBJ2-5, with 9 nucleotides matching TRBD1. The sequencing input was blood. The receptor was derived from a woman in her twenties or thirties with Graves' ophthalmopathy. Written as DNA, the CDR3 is TGTGCCAGCAATGCGGGACAGGGAAATAAAAAGACCCAGTACTTC. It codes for CASNAGQGNKKTQYF.